This TCR beta chain was identified in a study of shared T cell receptors in the human thymus. The table came from immunoSEQ multiplex PCR; TCRdb's copy has only in-frame clones and leaves some out. The sample records 640,000 or so clones, around 87% being singletons. The germline V gene encodes CDR1 MNHEY and CDR2 SMNVEV (reference sequence). CDR3 length: 13 amino acids. Trimming cost V 4 bases and J 5 bases; bases outside gene matches: 3. These data also featured in a second study, about human thymus T cells. As that report states: Healthy Finnish infants undergoing corrective surgery for congenital heart defects were the donors. The thymus was resected at corrective cardiac surgery. Thymic and blood repertoires appeared to carry a bias in their V and J gene usage. Related studies found that unrelated individuals share highly overlapping thymic repertoires.

The chain is built from TRBV27 and TRBJ1-2; TRBD1 matches at 8 bases. The TCR originated in a boy in the first two years of life with a congenital heart defect. Sequencing used thymocytes. CDR3 DNA: TGTGCCAGCAGTTCGGACAGGGTATATGGCTACACCTTC. The encoded protein is CASSSDRVYGYTF.